The TCR beta chain described here comes from a study of blood T cell repertoires in COVID-19. Turning to the study itself: T cells, B-cell-depleted T cells, or PBMCs provided the cDNA or gDNA that served as material.

CDR3 size: 15 residues. The V and J ends lost 3 bases and 9 bases, in that order; junction bases with no gene match: 5. Germline lookup yields CDR1 SGHDN and CDR2 FVKESK. In the authors' methods: Estimation of nucleated cell counts relied on the amplification of reference gene primers. The protocol was immunoSEQ multiplex PCR, while the TCRdb copy is restricted to in-frame clones and leaves out a portion. V, J and clone size derive from that table, while D and trimming were established from the DNA sequence. The sample shows about 27,000 clones, about four fifths of them seen only once. The sequence derives from a woman of 80 years or more with acute or convalescent COVID-19. The sequencing sample was made of peripheral blood. The chain recombines TRBV14 with TRBJ2-1, with TRBD2 matching over 13 bases. CDR3 sequence (DNA): TGTGCCAGCAGCCACCTGGGACTAGCGGGATTTGAGCAGTTCTTC. Protein: CASSHLGLAGFEQFF.